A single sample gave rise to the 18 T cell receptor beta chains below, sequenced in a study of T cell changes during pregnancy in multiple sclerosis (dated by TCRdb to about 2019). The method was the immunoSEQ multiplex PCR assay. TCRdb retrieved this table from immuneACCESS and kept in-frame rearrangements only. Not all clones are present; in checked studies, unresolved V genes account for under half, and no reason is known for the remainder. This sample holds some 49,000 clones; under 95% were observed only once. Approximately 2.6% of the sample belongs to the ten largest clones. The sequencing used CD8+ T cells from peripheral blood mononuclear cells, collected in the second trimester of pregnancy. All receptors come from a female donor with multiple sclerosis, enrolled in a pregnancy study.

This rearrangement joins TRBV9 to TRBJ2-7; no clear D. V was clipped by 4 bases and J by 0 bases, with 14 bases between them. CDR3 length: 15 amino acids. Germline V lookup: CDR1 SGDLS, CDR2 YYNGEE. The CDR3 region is CASSLGTESSYEQYF. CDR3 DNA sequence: TGTGCCAGCAGCCTGGGTACAGAAAGCTCCTACGAGCAGTACTTC. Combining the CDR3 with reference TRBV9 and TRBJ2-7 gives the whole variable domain DSGVTQTPKHLITATGQRVTLRCSPRSGDLSVYWYQQSLDQGLQFLIQYYNGEERAKGNILERFSAQQFPDLHSELNLSSLELGDSALYFCASSLGTESSYEQYFGPGTRLTVT.

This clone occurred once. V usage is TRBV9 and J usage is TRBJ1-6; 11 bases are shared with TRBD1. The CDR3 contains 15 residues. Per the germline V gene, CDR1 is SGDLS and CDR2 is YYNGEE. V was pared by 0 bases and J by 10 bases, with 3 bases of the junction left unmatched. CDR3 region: CASSVEGQGGSPLHF. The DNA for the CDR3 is TGTGCCAGCAGCGTAGAGGGACAGGGGGGCTCACCCCTCCACTTT.

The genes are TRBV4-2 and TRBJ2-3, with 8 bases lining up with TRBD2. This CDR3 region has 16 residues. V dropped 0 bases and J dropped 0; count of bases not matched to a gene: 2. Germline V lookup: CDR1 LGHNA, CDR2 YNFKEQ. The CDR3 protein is CASSQDASGSTDTQYF. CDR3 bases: TGTGCCAGCAGCCAAGATGCTAGCGGGAGCACAGATACGCAGTATTTT.

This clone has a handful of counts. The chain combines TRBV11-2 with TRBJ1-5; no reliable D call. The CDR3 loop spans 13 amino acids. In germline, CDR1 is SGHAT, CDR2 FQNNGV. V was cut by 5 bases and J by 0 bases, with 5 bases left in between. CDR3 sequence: CASSLYSNQPQHF. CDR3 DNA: TGTGCCAGCAGCCTCTATAGCAATCAGCCCCAGCATTTT.

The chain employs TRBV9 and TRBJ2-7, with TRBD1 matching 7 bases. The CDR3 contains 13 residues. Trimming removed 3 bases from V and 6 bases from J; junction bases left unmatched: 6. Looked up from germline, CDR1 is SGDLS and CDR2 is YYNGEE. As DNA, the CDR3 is TGTGCCAGCAGCGACGACAGGGTTGGCGAGCAGTACTTC. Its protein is CASSDDRVGEQYF.

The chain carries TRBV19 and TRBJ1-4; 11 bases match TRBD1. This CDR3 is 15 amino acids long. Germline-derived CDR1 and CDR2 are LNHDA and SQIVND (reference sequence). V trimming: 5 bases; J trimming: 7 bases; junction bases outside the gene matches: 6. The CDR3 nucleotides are TGTGCCAGTAGTGTCGGACAGGGGGCTAGTGAAAAACTGTTTTTT. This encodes CASSVGQGASEKLFF.

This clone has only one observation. CDR3 loop: CASKGLEGVGNYGYTF. As DNA, the CDR3 is TGTGCCAGCAAGGGACTCGAAGGAGTGGGAAACTATGGCTACACCTTC. The chain uses TRBV2 and TRBJ1-2; possible D gene TRBD1, 5 bases. Germline lookup yields CDR1 SNHLY and CDR2 FYNNEI. V was pared by 7 bases and J by 2 bases, with 20 bases between. The CDR3 length is 16 residues. The variable domain in full, completed from reference TRBV2 and TRBJ1-2, reads EPEVTQTPSHQVTQMGQEVILRCVPISNHLYFYWYRQILGQKVEFLVSFYNNEISEKSEIFDDQFSVERPDGSNFTLKIRSTKLEDSAMYFCASKGLEGVGNYGYTFGSGTRLTVV.

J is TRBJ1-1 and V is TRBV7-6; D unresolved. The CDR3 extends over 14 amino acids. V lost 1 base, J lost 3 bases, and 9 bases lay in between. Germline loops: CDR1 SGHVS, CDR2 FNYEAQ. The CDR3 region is CASSLGGEDTEAFF. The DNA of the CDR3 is TGTGCCAGCAGCTTAGGCGGGGAAGACACTGAAGCTTTCTTT.

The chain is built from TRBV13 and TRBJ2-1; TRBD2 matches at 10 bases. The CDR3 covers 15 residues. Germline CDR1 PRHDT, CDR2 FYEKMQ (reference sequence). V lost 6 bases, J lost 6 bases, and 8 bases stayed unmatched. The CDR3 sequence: CASSDSGGASNEQFF. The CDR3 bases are TGTGCCAGCAGTGACAGCGGGGGGGCAAGCAATGAGCAGTTCTTC.

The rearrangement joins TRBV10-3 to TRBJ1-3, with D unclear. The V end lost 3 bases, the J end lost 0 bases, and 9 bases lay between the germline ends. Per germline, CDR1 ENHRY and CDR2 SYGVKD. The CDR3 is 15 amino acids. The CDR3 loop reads CAISDVRFSGNTIYF. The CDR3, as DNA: TGTGCCATCAGTGATGTGCGCTTCTCTGGAAACACCATATATTTT.

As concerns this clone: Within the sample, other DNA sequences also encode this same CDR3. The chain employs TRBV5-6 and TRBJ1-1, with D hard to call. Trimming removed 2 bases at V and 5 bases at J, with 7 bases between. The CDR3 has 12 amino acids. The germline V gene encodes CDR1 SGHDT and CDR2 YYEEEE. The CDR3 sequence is CASSFGGTEAFF. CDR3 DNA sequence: TGTGCCAGCAGCTTTGGCGGAACTGAAGCTTTCTTT. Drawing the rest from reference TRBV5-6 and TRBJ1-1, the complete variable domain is DAGVTQSPTHLIKTRGQQVTLRCSPKSGHDTVSWYQQALGQGPQFIFQYYEEEERQRGNFPDRFSGHQFPNYSSELNVNALLLGDSALYLCASSFGGTEAFFGQGTRLTVV.

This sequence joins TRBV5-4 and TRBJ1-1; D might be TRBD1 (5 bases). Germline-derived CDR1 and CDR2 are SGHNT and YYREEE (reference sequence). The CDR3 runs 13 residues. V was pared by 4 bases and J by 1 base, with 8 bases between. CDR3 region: CASSIGQNTEAFF. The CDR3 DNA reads TGTGCCAGCAGCATAGGACAGAACACTGAAGCTTTCTTT.

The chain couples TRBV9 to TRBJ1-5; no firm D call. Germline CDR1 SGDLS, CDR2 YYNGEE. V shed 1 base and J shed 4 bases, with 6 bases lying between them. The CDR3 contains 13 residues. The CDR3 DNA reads TGTGCCAGCAGCGTACGTGTGAATCAGCCCCAGCATTTT. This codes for CASSVRVNQPQHF.

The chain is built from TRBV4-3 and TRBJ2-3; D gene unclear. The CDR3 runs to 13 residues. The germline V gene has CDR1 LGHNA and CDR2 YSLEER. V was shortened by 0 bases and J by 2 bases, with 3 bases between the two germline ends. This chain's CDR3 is CASSQELTDTQYF. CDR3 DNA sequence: TGCGCCAGCAGCCAAGAACTCACAGATACGCAGTATTTT.

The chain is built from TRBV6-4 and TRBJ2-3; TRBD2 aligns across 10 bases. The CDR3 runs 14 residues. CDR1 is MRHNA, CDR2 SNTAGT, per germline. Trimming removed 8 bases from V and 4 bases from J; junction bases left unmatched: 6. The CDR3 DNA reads TGTGCCAGCTCCCCCAGCGGGGGGGCAGATACGCAGTATTTT. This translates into CASSPSGGADTQYF.

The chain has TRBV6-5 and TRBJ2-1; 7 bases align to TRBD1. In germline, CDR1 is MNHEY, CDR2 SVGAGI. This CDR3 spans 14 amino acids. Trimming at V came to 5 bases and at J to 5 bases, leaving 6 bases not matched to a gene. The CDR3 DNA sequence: TGTGCCAGCAGTACCGGGACAGCAAACAATGAGCAGTTCTTC. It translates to CASSTGTANNEQFF.

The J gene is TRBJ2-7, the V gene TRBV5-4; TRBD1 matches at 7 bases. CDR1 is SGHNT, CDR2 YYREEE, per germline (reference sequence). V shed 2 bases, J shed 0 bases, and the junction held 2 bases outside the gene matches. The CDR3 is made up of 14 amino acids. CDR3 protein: CASSLGGFSYEQYF. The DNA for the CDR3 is TGTGCCAGCAGCTTAGGGGGCTTCTCCTACGAGCAGTACTTC.

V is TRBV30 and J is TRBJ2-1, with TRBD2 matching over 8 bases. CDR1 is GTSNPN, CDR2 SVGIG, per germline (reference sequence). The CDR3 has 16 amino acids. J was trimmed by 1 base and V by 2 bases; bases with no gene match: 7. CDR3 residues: CAWSPGGLVSYNEQFF. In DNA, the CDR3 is TGTGCCTGGAGTCCCGGGGGACTAGTATCCTACAATGAGCAGTTCTTC.